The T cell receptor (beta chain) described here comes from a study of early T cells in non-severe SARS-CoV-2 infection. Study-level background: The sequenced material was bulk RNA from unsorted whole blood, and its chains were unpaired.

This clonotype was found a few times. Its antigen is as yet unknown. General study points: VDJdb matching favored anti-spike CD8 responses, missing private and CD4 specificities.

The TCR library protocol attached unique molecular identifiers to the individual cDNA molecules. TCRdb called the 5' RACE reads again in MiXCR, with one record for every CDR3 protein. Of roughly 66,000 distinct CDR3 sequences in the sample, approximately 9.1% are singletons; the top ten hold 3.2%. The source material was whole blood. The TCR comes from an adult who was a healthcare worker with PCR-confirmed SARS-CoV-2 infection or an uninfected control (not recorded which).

CDR3 coding DNA: TGCGCCAGCAGCCAAGAGGCTAGCGGGAGACCAGATACGCAGTATTTT. Amino acids: CASSQEASGRPDTQYF. J is TRBJ2-3 and V is TRBV4-3; TRBD2 agrees at 10 bases. After removal of 0 bases from V and 4 bases from J, the junction contained 4 bases not matched to a gene. The CDR3 length is 16 residues. CDR1 is LGHNA, CDR2 YSLEER, per germline.